A single sample is the source of the 5 T cell receptor beta chains below, sequenced in a study of blood T cell repertoires in COVID-19. The assay was immunoSEQ multiplex PCR, and TCRdb's table has in-frame clones only and misses some. The table shows approximately 150,000 clones, with 80% to 90% occurring only once. Sequenced input: peripheral blood. Source of these receptors: a man between 65 and 80 years old with acute or convalescent COVID-19.

The V gene is TRBV7-2, the J gene TRBJ2-3; 9 positions match TRBD2. Germline V gives CDR1 SGHTA, CDR2 FQGNSA. The CDR3 consists of 14 residues. Losses at the gene ends were 8 bases for V and 0 bases for J; bases not matched to a gene: 3. The CDR3 DNA sequence: TGTGCCAGCCTAAGCGGGAGGAGCACAGATACGCAGTATTTT. Translated, it gives CASLSGRSTDTQYF.

The chain has TRBV19 and TRBJ1-3; D gene ambiguous. The length of the CDR3 is 15 residues. V gave up 7 bases and J gave up 0 bases, with 13 bases separating them. In germline, CDR1 is LNHDA, CDR2 SQIVND (reference sequence). The CDR3 region has the DNA TGTGCCAGTACCACGACGGGAAGCTCTGGAAACACCATATATTTT. Protein: CASTTTGSSGNTIYF.

V usage is TRBV24-1 and J usage is TRBJ2-6; D is uncertain. Germline V gene sequence: CDR1 KGHDR, CDR2 SFDVKD. The germline V and J ends were trimmed by 4 bases and 0 bases, with 15 bases remaining between them. The CDR3 is 18 residues long. The CDR3 here is CATSDRLGSSSGANVLTF. The CDR3 DNA reads as TGTGCCACCAGTGACCGCCTCGGTAGCAGCTCTGGGGCCAACGTCCTGACTTTC.

J is TRBJ1-2 and V is TRBV18; D remains unclear. Germline CDR1 KGHSH, CDR2 LQKENI. The CDR3 spans 15 residues. V was pared by 1 base and J by 0 bases, with 9 bases between. CDR3 in DNA: TGTGCCAGCTCACCACTTCAGTATCCTAACTATGGCTACACCTTC. Protein sequence: CASSPLQYPNYGYTF.

The rearrangement uses TRBV5-5 and TRBJ1-4; D ambiguous. The CDR3 has 15 amino acids. Germline loops: CDR1 SGHKS, CDR2 YYEKEE (reference sequence). Trimming pared 0 bases from V and 8 bases from J, leaving 14 bases between. The CDR3 sequence: CASSLGGGVGEKLFF. The CDR3 region has the DNA TGTGCCAGCAGCTTGGGAGGCGGTGTTGGCGAAAAACTGTTTTTT.